This TCR beta chain was retrieved from a study of Graves' ophthalmopathy and Graves' hyperthyroidism. The germline V gene has CDR1 MNHNS and CDR2 SASEGT. The V end was cut by 2 bases, the J end by 2 bases, with 10 bases between. This CDR3 is 14 amino acids long. This clonotype came up once. Scientists amplified the TCR beta CDR3 regions from RNA transcripts. The authors performed first-round RT-PCR with HTBI primers and then a second-round multiplex PCR. TCRdb passed the multiplex PCR reads through MiXCR, listing each CDR3 protein once. The sample yields roughly 500,000 distinct CDR3 sequences, roughly an eighth seen once.

The chain employs TRBV6-1 and TRBJ2-7; possibly TRBD1 for D (6 bases). Material: blood. This receptor was obtained from a young woman with Graves' ophthalmopathy. CDR3 DNA sequence: TGTGCCAGCAGTGAACAGGGGCCGACCTACGAGCAGTACTTC. Amino acids: CASSEQGPTYEQYF.